Each of the 10 T cell receptor beta chains below was sequenced from the same sample in a study of shared clonotypes between healthy human individuals. Here immunoSEQ multiplex PCR was the method, and the copy in TCRdb shows in-frame clones only, minus some. The table has hundreds of thousands of clones, 92% seen once. Terminally differentiated effector memory CD45RA+ cells were left out of the naive CD8 fraction, which was CD45RO-negative and positively selected for CCR7. The sequenced sample was naive CD8+ T cells sorted from blood. Receptors were obtained from a man aged 25 to 40 in good health.

This clone was observed once. The chain joins TRBV7-9 to TRBJ1-1, with 7 bases identical to TRBD1. The CDR3 has 18 residues. Germline CDR1 is SEHNR and CDR2 is FQNEAQ (reference sequence). V trimming: 4 bases; J trimming: 4 bases; junction bases outside the gene matches: 18. CDR3 amino acids: CASSSTSQGFVGGTEAFF. The DNA for the CDR3 is TGTGCCAGCAGCTCCACCTCACAGGGGTTTGTGGGTGGCACTGAAGCTTTCTTT.

This chain links TRBV9 with TRBJ2-7, with a possible D match to TRBD2 (6 bases). The V gene lost 3 bases and the J gene lost 2 bases, with 15 bases spanning the gap. Germline V gene data show CDR1 as SGDLS and CDR2 as YYNGEE. The CDR3 is 15 residues long. CDR3 nucleotide sequence: TGTGCCAGCAGCGGACCGGGACTGGGGACCTACGAGCAGTACTTC. It encodes CASSGPGLGTYEQYF.

The chain has TRBV18 and TRBJ2-3, with unresolved D. Germline CDR1 is KGHSH and CDR2 is LQKENI. The CDR3 runs 13 residues. V lost 1 base and J lost 2, with 4 bases in between. CDR3 coding DNA: TGTGCCAGCTCACCACAAAACACAGATACGCAGTATTTT. It translates to CASSPQNTDTQYF.

The chain joins TRBV19 to TRBJ2-5; the match to TRBD2 covers 11 bases. V was clipped by 3 bases and J by 5 bases; unmatched bases: 5. Germline CDR1 LNHDA, CDR2 SQIVND (reference sequence). The CDR3 sequence is 15 residues long. The CDR3 protein is CASSITSGSRETQYF. CDR3 DNA: TGTGCCAGTAGTATCACTAGCGGGAGTAGGGAGACCCAGTACTTC.

This chain joins TRBV19 and TRBJ2-1, with 8 bases that match TRBD2. The J segment lost 6 bases and the V segment lost 6 bases, leaving 4 bases of the junction unmatched. The germline CDR1 and CDR2 sequences are LNHDA and SQIVND (reference sequence). CDR3 length equals 13 residues. The CDR3 reads CASSQLAANEQFF. The CDR3 bases are TGTGCCAGTAGCCAACTAGCGGCCAATGAGCAGTTCTTC.

The chain carries TRBV10-1 and TRBJ2-3; D is perhaps TRBD2 (6 bases). Looked up from germline, CDR1 is WNHNN and CDR2 is SYGVQD (reference sequence). The CDR3 extends over 18 amino acids. Trimming removed 0 bases at V and 1 base at J, with 17 bases between. As DNA, the CDR3 is TGCGCCAGCAGTGAGTCGATTTCCTGGGGGGAAGGCACAGATACGCAGTATTTT. Its protein is CASSESISWGEGTDTQYF.

This sequence joins TRBV2 and TRBJ1-4, with D possibly being TRBD1 (5 bases). The CDR3 spans 14 residues. Germline values: CDR1 SNHLY, CDR2 FYNNEI. V lost 5 bases, J lost 0 bases, and 7 bases lay in between. The CDR3: CASSRGATNEKLFF. CDR3 sequence (DNA): TGTGCCAGCAGTAGGGGTGCAACTAATGAAAAACTGTTTTTT.

The CDR3 spells CSVPRRTSFDNEQFF. The CDR3 bases are TGCAGCGTCCCACGCCGGACTAGTTTTGACAATGAGCAGTTCTTC. The chain couples TRBV29-1 to TRBJ2-1; 7 bases match TRBD2. The CDR3 is 15 amino acids. Per the germline V gene, CDR1 is SQVTM and CDR2 is ANQGSEA. Trimming cost V 6 bases and J 5 bases; bases outside gene matches: 13.

The CDR3 DNA sequence: TGTGCCACCAGCCCCCACTCCTACAATGAGCAGTTCTTC. The encoded protein is CATSPHSYNEQFF. The V call is TRBV19, the J call TRBJ2-1; no reliable D call. The CDR3 runs 13 residues. In germline, CDR1 is LNHDA, CDR2 SQIVND (reference sequence). The V end lost 10 bases, the J end lost 0 bases, and 10 bases lay between the germline ends.

The chain joins TRBV6-5 to TRBJ2-1; D unresolved. V was shortened by 6 bases and J by 5 bases, with 14 bases between the two germline ends. Germline V gives CDR1 MNHEY, CDR2 SVGAGI. The CDR3 consists of 14 residues. CDR3 in DNA: TGTGCCAGCAGCCTCGGACGGCCAGACAATGAGCAGTTCTTC. It is translated as CASSLGRPDNEQFF.